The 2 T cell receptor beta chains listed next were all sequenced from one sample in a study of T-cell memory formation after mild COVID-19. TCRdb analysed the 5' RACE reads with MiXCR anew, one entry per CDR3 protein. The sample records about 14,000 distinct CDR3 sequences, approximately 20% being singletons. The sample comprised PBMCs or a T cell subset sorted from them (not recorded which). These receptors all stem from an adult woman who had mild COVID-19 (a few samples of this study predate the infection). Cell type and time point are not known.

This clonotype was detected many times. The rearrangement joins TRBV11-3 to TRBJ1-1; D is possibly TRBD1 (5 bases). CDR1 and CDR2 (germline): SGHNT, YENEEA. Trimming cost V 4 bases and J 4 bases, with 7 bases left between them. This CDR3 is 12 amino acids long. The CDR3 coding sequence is TGTGCCAGCAGCTCAGGGATCACTGAAGCTTTCTTT. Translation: CASSSGITEAFF.

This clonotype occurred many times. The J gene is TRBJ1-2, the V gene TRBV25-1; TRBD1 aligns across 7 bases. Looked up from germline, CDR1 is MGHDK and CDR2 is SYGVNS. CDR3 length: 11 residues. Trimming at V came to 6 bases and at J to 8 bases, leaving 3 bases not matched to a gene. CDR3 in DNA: TGTGCCAGCAGGCGAGGGGGCGGCTACACCTTC. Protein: CASRRGGGYTF.